The rows below give T cell receptor beta chains drawn from one sample of a study of shared clonotypes between healthy human individuals. Sequencing was performed with immunoSEQ multiplex PCR; in TCRdb, only in-frame clones are kept and a portion is missing. In the table there are some 1.4 million clones, roughly 96% of which are singletons. Sequenced sample: naive CD4+ T cells sorted from blood. The receptors were gathered from a man aged 30-40 years in good health. Both conserved end residues are part of each CDR3. The D gene is left open where the match is weak. Some rows have no size entry. The others give once, few or many, or a class for an expanded clone.

J | length | V | size | D | DNA | CDR3
TRBJ1-5 | 16 | TRBV5-1 | once | . | TGCGCCAGCAGCTTATTAGGGGACGATAGCAATCAGCCCCAGCATTTT | CASSLLGDDSNQPQHF
TRBJ2-7 | 15 | TRBV11-2 | . | . | TGTGCCAGCAGCTCTAGTCCTCTGGTGGCCTACGAGCAGTACTTC | CASSSSPLVAYEQYF
TRBJ2-1 | 15 | TRBV9 | . | TRBD2 | TGTGCCAGCAGCGCGGGGACTAGCGATTCTAATGAGCAGTTCTTC | CASSAGTSDSNEQFF
TRBJ1-1 | 12 | TRBV6-1 | . | . | TGTGCCAGCACGGACAGGAACACTGAAGCTTTCTTT | CASTDRNTEAFF
TRBJ2-7 | 15 | TRBV10-1 | . | . | TGCGCCAGCAGTGAGTCTCCAGGGCGCCCCTACGAGCAGTACTTC | CASSESPGRPYEQYF
TRBJ2-5 | 15 | TRBV14 | . | . | TGTGCCAGCAGCCAAGATATCGAGCCCCGAGAGACCCAGTACTTC | CASSQDIEPRETQYF
TRBJ2-2 | 14 | TRBV5-1 | . | . | TGCGCCAGCAGCTTGGTTTTTAGGTTGGGGGAGCTGTTTTTT | CASSLVFRLGELFF
TRBJ2-3 | 18 | TRBV28 | . | . | TGTGCCAGCAGTCCCATCGGTCCGGAACCCGGGGGAAGGGATACGCAGTATTTT | CASSPIGPEPGGRDTQYF
TRBJ2-6 | 20 | TRBV10-3 | . | TRBD1 | TGTGCCATCAGTGAAAACCCGGGACAGGGGGCGATTGCTGGGGCCAACGTCCTGACTTTC | CAISENPGQGAIAGANVLTF
TRBJ1-4 | 18 | TRBV14 | . | . | TGTGCCAGCAGCCAGCGCACAGGGATACTCGCAACTAATGAAAAACTGTTTTTT | CASSQRTGILATNEKLFF
TRBJ1-2 | 11 | TRBV20-1 | . | TRBD1 | TGCAGTACCCGGACAGGGTATGGCTACACCTTC | CSTRTGYGYTF
TRBJ2-6 | 18 | TRBV10-3 | . | . | TGTGCCATCAGTGGTCTGGGCAGTGGGGTCTCTGGGGCCAACGTCCTGACTTTC | CAISGLGSGVSGANVLTF
TRBJ2-7 | 14 | TRBV19 | . | . | TGTGCCAGTTCCTCCCCAGGACAGCGTCATGAGCAGTACTTC | CASSSPGQRHEQYF
TRBJ2-3 | 17 | TRBV7-9 | . | TRBD2 | TGTGCCAGCAGCTTAGGGCTAGCGGGAGGGATCACAGATACGCAGTATTTT | CASSLGLAGGITDTQYF
TRBJ2-7 | 15 | TRBV27 | . | TRBD1 | TGTGCCAGCAGTCTCCGGGACAGGGGGCAGTCCGAGCAGTACTTC | CASSLRDRGQSEQYF
TRBJ1-5 | 16 | TRBV2 | few | TRBD1 | TGTGCCAGCAGTGACCCCTCAGGGGGCGCAAATCAGCCCCAGCATTTT | CASSDPSGGANQPQHF
TRBJ2-7 | 16 | TRBV19 | . | TRBD2 | TGTGCCAGTAGTAAAGGGTTAGCGGGTGACTCCTACGAGCAGTACTTC | CASSKGLAGDSYEQYF
TRBJ2-1 | 13 | TRBV15 | . | . | TGTGCCACCAGCAGAGATCGCCTTCGATGGCAGTTCTTC | CATSRDRLRWQFF
TRBJ2-2 | 15 | TRBV30 | . | . | TGTGCCTGGAGAAGGGCAGGGATGAACACCGGGGAGCTGTTTTTT | CAWRRAGMNTGELFF
TRBJ1-1 | 13 | TRBV2 | . | . | TGTGCCAGCAGTGTTGGGGAAAGCACTGAAGCTTTCTTT | CASSVGESTEAFF
TRBJ1-3 | 17 | TRBV16 | . | . | TGTGCCAGCAGCCAAACGGCCCCCGGGACTTCTGGAAACACCATATATTTT | CASSQTAPGTSGNTIYF
TRBJ2-2 | 18 | TRBV7-6 | . | TRBD1 | TGTGCCAGCAGCTTATTGTCCGCGGGACAGGGTTACACCGGGGAGCTGTTTTTT | CASSLLSAGQGYTGELFF
TRBJ1-5 | 14 | TRBV2 | . | TRBD1 | TGTGCCAGCAGTTGGGACAGGGATAATCAGCCCCAGCATTTT | CASSWDRDNQPQHF
TRBJ2-7 | 14 | TRBV9 | . | . | TGTGCCAGCAGCGACGACAGTGCCTCCTACGAGCAGTACTTC | CASSDDSASYEQYF
TRBJ1-1 | 15 | TRBV5-4 | . | . | TGTGCCAGCACCCGCGGGGCCAGTGGGAACACTGAAGCTTTCTTT | CASTRGASGNTEAFF
TRBJ2-1 | 13 | TRBV29-1 | once | . | TGCAGCGTTGAGGGGCCAGGGTACGATGAGCAGTTCTTC | CSVEGPGYDEQFF
TRBJ1-1 | 15 | TRBV7-3 | . | . | TGTGCCAGCAGCTTAGGGCCGGTCGAGAACACTGAAGCTTTCTTT | CASSLGPVENTEAFF
TRBJ1-1 | 16 | TRBV11-1 | . | . | TGTGCCAGCAGCCCATGGGTCGGGGGGGCTGACACTGAAGCTTTCTTT | CASSPWVGGADTEAFF
TRBJ2-7 | 15 | TRBV2 | . | . | TGTGCCAGCAGTGAAGCGGGAGTCCTCTCCTACGAGCAGTACTTC | CASSEAGVLSYEQYF
TRBJ1-5 | 18 | TRBV5-5 | . | . | TGTGCCAGCAGCCCCCGCGGACACGATTTTTATAGCAATCAGCCCCAGCATTTT | CASSPRGHDFYSNQPQHF
TRBJ2-7 | 11 | TRBV28 | . | . | TGTGCCAGCAGGGCCGGCCACGAGCAGTACTTC | CASRAGHEQYF
TRBJ2-1 | 15 | TRBV28 | . | . | TGTGCCAGCAGTCTATTTCGGAGCTCCTACAATGAGCAGTTCTTC | CASSLFRSSYNEQFF
TRBJ2-7 | 16 | TRBV5-4 | . | TRBD2 | TGTGCCAGCAGCTTGGAACTTCGGGGAGGGACCGGCGAGCAGTACTTC | CASSLELRGGTGEQYF
TRBJ2-5 | 16 | TRBV5-1 | . | TRBD1 | TGCGCCAGCAGCTCCCAGGGACAGGGTGTTCAAGAGACCCAGTACTTC | CASSSQGQGVQETQYF
TRBJ2-1 | 19 | TRBV27 | . | TRBD1 | TGTGCCAGCAGTCTCCGACAGGGTAGGGCTTGGGTCTCCTACAATGAGCAGTTCTTC | CASSLRQGRAWVSYNEQFF
TRBJ2-4 | 13 | TRBV5-1 | once | . | TGCGCCAGCAGCTTGGATACGGGGGACATTCAGTACTTC | CASSLDTGDIQYF
TRBJ2-7 | 13 | TRBV6-6 | . | . | TGTGCCAGCACGGGACACTCAAGCTACGAGCAGTACTTC | CASTGHSSYEQYF
TRBJ2-2 | 16 | TRBV5-5 | . | TRBD2 | TGTGCCAGCAGTTTACTAGCGGGAGCGAACACCGGGGAGCTGTTTTTT | CASSLLAGANTGELFF
TRBJ2-7 | 15 | TRBV5-4 | . | TRBD2 | TGTGCCAGCAGCTCGCGGGAGGGCGCGATCTACGAGCAGTACTTC | CASSSREGAIYEQYF
TRBJ1-4 | 13 | TRBV10-2 | . | . | TGCGCCAGCACCGGGTCTACGAATCAAAAACTGTTTTTT | CASTGSTNQKLFF
TRBJ2-7 | 15 | TRBV5-4 | . | TRBD1 | TGTGCCAGCAGCTCGCCGGGACAGGGGACCTACGAGCAGTACTTC | CASSSPGQGTYEQYF
TRBJ2-3 | 13 | TRBV29-1 | . | . | TGCAGCCTTGGCTGGGGGGCCACAGATACGCAGTATTTT | CSLGWGATDTQYF
TRBJ1-3 | 12 | TRBV7-2 | . | . | TGTGCCAGCAGCGAGGGGGGCAACACCATATATTTT | CASSEGGNTIYF
TRBJ2-7 | 16 | TRBV5-1 | . | TRBD2 | TGCGCCAGCAGCACCGGACTAGCGGGAGGGGGATACGAGCAGTACTTC | CASSTGLAGGGYEQYF
TRBJ2-5 | 16 | TRBV6-4 | . | . | TGTGCCAGCAGTGACAGGGCTAGCCCTATTAAGGGGACCCAGTACTTC | CASSDRASPIKGTQYF
TRBJ2-7 | 15 | TRBV28 | . | . | TGTGCCAGCAGTTCGGGGGAGAAGTATTCCTACGAGCAGTACTTC | CASSSGEKYSYEQYF
TRBJ1-5 | 14 | TRBV2 | . | TRBD1 | TGTGCCAGCAGTGAAGACAGGGGGCATCAGCCCCAGCATTTT | CASSEDRGHQPQHF
TRBJ2-3 | 14 | TRBV7-2 | . | TRBD2 | TGTGCCAGCAGCCCGACTAGCTACACAGATACGCAGTATTTT | CASSPTSYTDTQYF
TRBJ1-2 | 14 | TRBV6-5 | . | . | TGTGCCAGCAGTTACTCTAGGGAGTACTATGGCTACACCTTC | CASSYSREYYGYTF
TRBJ2-7 | 16 | TRBV13 | . | TRBD2 | TGTGCCAGCAGCCTCCTCGTGGGGGGAGGGCCTTACGAGCAGTACTTC | CASSLLVGGGPYEQYF
TRBJ2-1 | 14 | TRBV25-1 | . | . | TGTGCCAGCAGTGAATCGGCTCCGTTTATTGAGCAGTTCTTC | CASSESAPFIEQFF
TRBJ2-7 | 14 | TRBV28 | . | . | TGTGCCAGCAGTTTATGGGAGGACTCCTACGAGCAGTACTTC | CASSLWEDSYEQYF
TRBJ2-4 | 15 | TRBV10-2 | . | TRBD2 | TGCGCCAGCACCGCCGTAGCGGGAGGATTAAACATTCAGTACTTC | CASTAVAGGLNIQYF
TRBJ2-7 | 15 | TRBV6-1 | . | TRBD1 | TGTGCCAGCAGCACGTACCGGGACAGGGCCTACGAGCAGTACTTC | CASSTYRDRAYEQYF
TRBJ2-5 | 11 | TRBV29-1 | . | TRBD2 | TGCAGCGCCGGGGGGGAAGAGACCCAGTACTTC | CSAGGEETQYF
TRBJ2-2 | 16 | TRBV7-9 | . | . | TGTGCCAGCAGCCCCGGGACGCACGAACGGACCGGGGAGCTGTTTTTT | CASSPGTHERTGELFF
TRBJ1-5 | 19 | TRBV6-1 | . | TRBD1 | TGTGCCAGCAGTGAAGCGTGGAGGAGGGGGCAGGTCGGCAATCAGCCCCAGCATTTT | CASSEAWRRGQVGNQPQHF
TRBJ2-1 | 11 | TRBV20-1 | . | . | TGCAGTGCTAGAACGGCAGCTCGGCAGTTCTTC | CSARTAARQFF
TRBJ2-1 | 15 | TRBV9 | . | . | TGTGCCAGCAGCGTACGACCCGGGATTGACCATGAGCAGTTCTTC | CASSVRPGIDHEQFF
TRBJ2-5 | 17 | TRBV28 | . | TRBD1 | TGTGCCAGCAGTTTATTCACTACGGGACAGGGAGGGGAGACCCAGTACTTC | CASSLFTTGQGGETQYF